The next 15 T cell receptor beta chains were all read from a single sample in a study of T cell responses to AZD1222 COVID-19 vaccine. Method: immunoSEQ multiplex PCR; TCRdb's copy keeps in-frame clones and lacks some. The data hold under 200,000 clones, with around 94% observed a single time. Sequencing was performed on peripheral blood, taken 28 days after the second dose of the MenACWY control vaccine. These receptors all come from an adult who received the MenACWY meningococcal vaccine as a control.

The chain carries TRBV5-5 and TRBJ2-1; D remains ambiguous. Germline-derived CDR1 and CDR2 are SGHKS and YYEKEE (reference sequence). The germline V and J ends were trimmed by 4 bases and 8 bases, with 7 bases remaining between them. CDR3 size: 11 residues. The CDR3 region is CASSEGHEQFF. In DNA, the CDR3 is TGTGCCAGCAGCGAAGGCCATGAGCAGTTCTTC.

The chain uses TRBV19 and TRBJ2-3; 13 bases are a match to TRBD2. The germline V gene encodes CDR1 LNHDA and CDR2 SQIVND (reference sequence). Trimming took 3 bases from V and 1 from J; bases not matched to a gene: 19. The CDR3 spans 22 residues. CDR3: CASSIWVRRTSGRRVGTDTQYF. CDR3 sequence (DNA): TGTGCCAGTAGTATTTGGGTGAGGAGGACTAGCGGGAGAAGGGTGGGCACAGATACGCAGTATTTT.

J is TRBJ2-5 and V is TRBV7-9; 8 bases are shared with TRBD2. The CDR3 loop spans 14 amino acids. The V gene's germline CDR1 is SEHNR and CDR2 FQNEAQ (reference sequence). V lost 4 bases to trimming and J lost 4 bases; unmatched junction nucleotides: 5. The CDR3 loop reads CASSSSGGTETQYF. In DNA, the CDR3 is TGTGCCAGCAGCTCGTCGGGAGGGACAGAGACCCAGTACTTC. Full variable domain (remainder filled in from reference TRBV7-9 and TRBJ2-5): DTGVSQNPRHKITKRGQNVTFRCDPISEHNRLYWYRQTLGQGPEFLTYFQNEAQLEKSRLLSDRFSAERPKGSFSTLEIQRTEQGDSAMYLCASSSSGGTETQYFGPGTRLLVL.

This chain uses TRBV28 with TRBJ1-3; 9 nucleotides agree with TRBD1. This CDR3 spans 15 amino acids. Losses at the gene ends were 5 bases for V and 4 bases for J; bases not matched to a gene: 6. The germline V gene has CDR1 MDHEN and CDR2 SYDVKM. The CDR3 protein is CASSRRTGVGNTIYF. CDR3 in DNA: TGTGCCAGCAGTCGCCGGACAGGGGTGGGAAACACCATATATTTT.

The rearrangement joins TRBV5-6 to TRBJ1-4, with 8 bases fitting TRBD1. The germline CDR1 and CDR2 sequences are SGHDT and YYEEEE. V lost 7 bases, J lost 7 bases, and 9 bases stayed unmatched. This CDR3 region has 14 residues. CDR3 DNA: TGTGCCAGCTCAAAATCCGGGACAGGTGAAAAACTGTTTTTT. As protein: CASSKSGTGEKLFF.

The rearrangement uses TRBV9 and TRBJ2-3; D is uncertain. Germline assignment: CDR1 SGDLS and CDR2 YYNGEE. The CDR3 sequence is 15 residues long. Trimming took 0 bases from V and 2 from J, leaving 10 bases between them. CDR3 nucleotide sequence: TGTGCCAGCAGCGTAGGGGTCGGACCCACAGATACGCAGTATTTT. Its protein is CASSVGVGPTDTQYF.

This chain connects TRBV19 to TRBJ1-5; 7 bases are shared with TRBD1. Germline V gene sequence: CDR1 LNHDA, CDR2 SQIVND (reference sequence). With 3 bases clipped from V and 6 bases from J, the junction kept 11 bases outside the gene matches. CDR3 length equals 16 residues. This CDR3 is CASSISWTGSGQPQHF. Here the CDR3 DNA reads TGTGCCAGTAGTATTAGCTGGACAGGCAGCGGTCAGCCCCAGCATTTT.

The chain links TRBV9 to TRBJ2-3; 8 bases agree with TRBD1. The junction had 8 bases not matched to a gene; V was cut back by 2 bases and J by 3 bases. Germline lookup yields CDR1 SGDLS and CDR2 YYNGEE. This CDR3 comprises 16 residues. CDR3 residues: CASSVRQGFGTDTQYF. CDR3 in DNA: TGTGCCAGCAGCGTGAGACAGGGGTTTGGGACAGATACGCAGTATTTT.

The chain has TRBV29-1 and TRBJ1-1, with D uncertain. This CDR3 spans 11 amino acids. The V end was cut by 7 bases, the J end by 3 bases, with 9 bases between. The germline V gene encodes CDR1 SQVTM and CDR2 ANQGSEA. CDR3 residues: CSGGVDTEAFF. The CDR3 DNA is TGCAGCGGTGGGGTCGACACTGAAGCTTTCTTT.

This clone has just a few counts. V and J are TRBV11-3 and TRBJ1-4, with a weak D call TRBD1 (6 bases). Germline V CDR1 and CDR2: SGHNT, YENEEA. The CDR3 has 15 residues. The V end was cut by 5 bases, the J end by 8 bases, with 18 bases between. DNA for the CDR3: TGTGCCAGCAGCCTCAGGGGAAGGGCTCGCGAAAAACTGTTTTTT. Protein: CASSLRGRAREKLFF.

This clone was observed once. The rearrangement uses TRBV11-2 and TRBJ1-4; D is unresolved. In germline, CDR1 is SGHAT, CDR2 FQNNGV. With 0 bases removed from V and 8 bases from J, the gap between germline ends came to 13 bases. There are 15 residues in the CDR3. The CDR3 region has the DNA TGTGCCAGCAGCTTAGAAAGGACCGGATGGGAAAAACTGTTTTTT. Protein sequence: CASSLERTGWEKLFF. Complete variable domain (other parts from reference TRBV11-2 and TRBJ1-4): EAGVAQSPRYKIIEKRQSVAFWCNPISGHATLYWYQQILGQGPKLLIQFQNNGVVDDSQLPKDRFSAERLKGVDSTLKIQPAKLEDSAVYLCASSLERTGWEKLFFGSGTQLSVL.

The chain uses TRBV19 and TRBJ1-4; maybe TRBD1 (6 bases). The CDR3 totals 14 residues. The V end lost 3 bases, the J end lost 6 bases, and 11 bases lay between the germline ends. CDR1 is LNHDA and CDR2 is SQIVND in the germline V gene (reference sequence). DNA of the CDR3: TGTGCCAGTAGTATCAGGGGCGGCGATGAAAAACTGTTTTTT. It codes for CASSIRGGDEKLFF.

The gene calls are TRBV11-2 and TRBJ2-3; weak D call: TRBD2 (6 bases). This CDR3 contains 13 residues. Germline CDR1 reads SGHAT; CDR2 reads FQNNGV. The V end was cut by 8 bases, the J end by 4 bases, with 13 bases between. The CDR3 region has the DNA TGTGCCAGCGGACAATCGGGGGCAGATACGCAGTATTTT. Its translation is CASGQSGADTQYF.

This clone appeared a single time. The V call is TRBV10-3, the J call TRBJ2-1; 8 bases are shared with TRBD1. In germline, CDR1 is ENHRY, CDR2 SYGVKD. With 6 bases clipped from V and 8 bases from J, the junction kept 15 bases outside the gene matches. This CDR3 has 16 residues. As DNA, the CDR3 is TGTGCCATCAGAGCAGGACAGGGAGACTCTATTGATGAGCAGTTCTTC. It translates to CAIRAGQGDSIDEQFF.

The rearrangement uses TRBV7-6 and TRBJ2-1, with a weak D call TRBD2 (6 bases). Trimming left V 1 base short and J 9 bases short, with 16 bases between. The CDR3 covers 15 residues. Germline lookup yields CDR1 SGHVS and CDR2 FNYEAQ. CDR3 protein: CASSLGLAAGSEQFF. CDR3 DNA: TGTGCCAGCAGCTTAGGGTTAGCGGCAGGCAGTGAGCAGTTCTTC.